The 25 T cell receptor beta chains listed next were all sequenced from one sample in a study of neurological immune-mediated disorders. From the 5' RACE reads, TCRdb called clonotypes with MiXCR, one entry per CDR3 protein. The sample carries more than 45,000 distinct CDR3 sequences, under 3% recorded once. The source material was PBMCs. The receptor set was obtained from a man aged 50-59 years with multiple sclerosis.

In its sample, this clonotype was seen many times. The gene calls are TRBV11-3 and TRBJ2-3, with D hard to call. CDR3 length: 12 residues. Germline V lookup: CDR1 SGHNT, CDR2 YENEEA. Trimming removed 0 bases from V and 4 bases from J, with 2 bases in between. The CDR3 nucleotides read TGTGCCAGCAGCTTAGACTCAGATACGCAGTATTTT. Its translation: CASSLDSDTQYF. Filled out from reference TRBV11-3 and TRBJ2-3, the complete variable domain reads EAGVVQSPRYKIIEKKQPVAFWCNPISGHNTLYWYLQNLGQGPELLIRYENEEAVDDSQLPKDRFSAERLKGVDSTLKIQPAELGDSAVYLCASSLDSDTQYFGPGTRLTVL.

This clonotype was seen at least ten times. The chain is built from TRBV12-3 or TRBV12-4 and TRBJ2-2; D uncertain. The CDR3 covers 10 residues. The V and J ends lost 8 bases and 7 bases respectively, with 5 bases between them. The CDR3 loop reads CASSGGELFF. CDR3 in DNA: TGTGCCAGCTCGGGCGGGGAGCTGTTTTTT.

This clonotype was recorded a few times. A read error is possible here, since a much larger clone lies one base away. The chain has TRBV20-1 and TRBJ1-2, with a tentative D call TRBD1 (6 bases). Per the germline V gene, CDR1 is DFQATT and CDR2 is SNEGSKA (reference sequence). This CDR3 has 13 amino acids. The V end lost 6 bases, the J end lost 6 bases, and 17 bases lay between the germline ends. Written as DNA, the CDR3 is TGCAGTGCCGACACTGTACAGGGACATGGCTACACCTTC. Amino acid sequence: CSADTVQGHGYTF.

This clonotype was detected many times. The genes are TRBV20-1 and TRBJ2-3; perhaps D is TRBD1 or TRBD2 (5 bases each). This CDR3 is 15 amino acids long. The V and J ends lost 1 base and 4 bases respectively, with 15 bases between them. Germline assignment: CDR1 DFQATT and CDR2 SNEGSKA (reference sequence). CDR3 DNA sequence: TGCAGTGCTAGAGCCTTCCTCCAGGGAGCAGATACGCAGTATTTT. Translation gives CSARAFLQGADTQYF.

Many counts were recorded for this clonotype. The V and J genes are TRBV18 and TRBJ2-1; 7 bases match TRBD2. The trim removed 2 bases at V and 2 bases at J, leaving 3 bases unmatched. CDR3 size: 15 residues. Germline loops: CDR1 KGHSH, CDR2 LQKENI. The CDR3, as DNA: TGTGCCAGCTCACCAGGGGCGGGAGCCTACAATGAGCAGTTCTTC. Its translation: CASSPGAGAYNEQFF.

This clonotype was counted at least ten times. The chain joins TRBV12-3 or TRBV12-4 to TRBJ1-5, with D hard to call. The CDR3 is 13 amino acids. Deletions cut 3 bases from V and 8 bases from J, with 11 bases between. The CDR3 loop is CASSFEIQKPQHF. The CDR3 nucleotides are TGTGCCAGCAGTTTTGAGATACAAAAGCCCCAGCATTTT.

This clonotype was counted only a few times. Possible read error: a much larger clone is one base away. The CDR3 DNA reads as TGTGCCATCAGTGAGCAGCGGCTTCCGACCGGGGAGCTGTTTTTT. Its translation is CAISEQRLPTGELFF. The chain recombines TRBV10-3 with TRBJ2-2; D perhaps matches TRBD2 (5 bases). Germline values: CDR1 ENHRY, CDR2 SYGVKD. There are 15 residues in the CDR3. V was pared by 2 bases and J by 5 bases, with 12 bases between.

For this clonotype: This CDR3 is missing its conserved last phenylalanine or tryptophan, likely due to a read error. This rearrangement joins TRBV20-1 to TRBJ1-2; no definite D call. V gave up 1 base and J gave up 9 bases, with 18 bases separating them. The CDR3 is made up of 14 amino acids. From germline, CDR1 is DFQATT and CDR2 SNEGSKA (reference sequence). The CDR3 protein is CSARGGRSGQSYTV. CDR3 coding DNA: TGCAGTGCTAGAGGAGGGAGGAGCGGTCAGAGCTACACCGTC.

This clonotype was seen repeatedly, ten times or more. The CDR3 region is CASSPMGSTEAFF. DNA for the CDR3: TGTGCCAGCAGCCCCATGGGGAGCACTGAAGCTTTCTTT. This chain joins TRBV27 and TRBJ1-1; D not certain. The CDR3 runs 13 residues. Trimming pared 6 bases from V and 4 bases from J, leaving 12 bases between. The germline V gene encodes CDR1 MNHEY and CDR2 SMNVEV (reference sequence).

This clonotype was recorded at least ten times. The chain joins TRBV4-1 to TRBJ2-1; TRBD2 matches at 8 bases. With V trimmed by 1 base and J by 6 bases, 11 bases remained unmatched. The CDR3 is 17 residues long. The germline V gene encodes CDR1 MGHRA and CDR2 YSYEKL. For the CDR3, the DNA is TGCGCCAGCAGCCAAGGGATGTTGCGGGGGGCCCTCAATGAGCAGTTCTTC. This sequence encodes CASSQGMLRGALNEQFF.

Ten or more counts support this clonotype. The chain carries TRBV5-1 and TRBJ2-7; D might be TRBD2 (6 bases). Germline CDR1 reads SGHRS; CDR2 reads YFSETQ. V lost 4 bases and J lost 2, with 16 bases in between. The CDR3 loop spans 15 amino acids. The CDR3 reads CASSMTGTGAYEQYF. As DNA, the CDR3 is TGCGCCAGCAGCATGACCGGGACTGGGGCCTACGAGCAGTACTTC.

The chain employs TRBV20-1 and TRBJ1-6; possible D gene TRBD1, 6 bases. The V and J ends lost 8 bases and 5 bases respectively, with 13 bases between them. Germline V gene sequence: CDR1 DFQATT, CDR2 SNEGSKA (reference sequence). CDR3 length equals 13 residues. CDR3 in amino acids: CSSRQENNSPLHF. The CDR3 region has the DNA TGCAGTTCCCGACAGGAAAATAATTCACCCCTCCACTTT.

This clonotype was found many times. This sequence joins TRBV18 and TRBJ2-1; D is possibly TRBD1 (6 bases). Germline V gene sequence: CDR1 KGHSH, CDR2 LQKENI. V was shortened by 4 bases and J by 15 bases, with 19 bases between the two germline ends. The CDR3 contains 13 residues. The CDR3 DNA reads TGTGCCAGCTCACAAACCGGGACACCCGTGTGGTTCTTC. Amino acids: CASSQTGTPVWFF.

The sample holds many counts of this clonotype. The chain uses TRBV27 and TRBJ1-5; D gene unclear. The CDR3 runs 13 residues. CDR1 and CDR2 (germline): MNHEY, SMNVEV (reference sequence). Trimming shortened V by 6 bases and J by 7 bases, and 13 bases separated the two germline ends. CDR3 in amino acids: CASSGQSYQPQHF. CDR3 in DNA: TGTGCCAGCAGCGGGCAAAGTTACCAGCCCCAGCATTTT.

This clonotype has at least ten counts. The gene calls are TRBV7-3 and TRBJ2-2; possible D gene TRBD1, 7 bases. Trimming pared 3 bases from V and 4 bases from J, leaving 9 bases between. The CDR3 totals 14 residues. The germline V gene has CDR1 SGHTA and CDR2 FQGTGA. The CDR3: CASSFQGGTGELFF. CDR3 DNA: TGTGCCAGCAGCTTCCAGGGGGGCACCGGGGAGCTGTTTTTT.

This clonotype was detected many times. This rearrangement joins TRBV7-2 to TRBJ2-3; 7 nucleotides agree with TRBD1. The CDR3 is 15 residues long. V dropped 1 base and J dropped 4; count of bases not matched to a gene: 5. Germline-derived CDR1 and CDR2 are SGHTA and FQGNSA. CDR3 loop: CASSLGTGVADTQYF. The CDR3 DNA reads TGTGCCAGCAGCTTAGGAACAGGGGTGGCAGATACGCAGTATTTT.

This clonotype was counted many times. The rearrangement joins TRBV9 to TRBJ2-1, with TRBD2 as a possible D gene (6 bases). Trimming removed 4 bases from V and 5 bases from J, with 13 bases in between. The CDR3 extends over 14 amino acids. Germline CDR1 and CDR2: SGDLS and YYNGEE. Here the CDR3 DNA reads TGTGCCAGCAGCCCCGGGGGAACAAACAATGAGCAGTTCTTC. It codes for CASSPGGTNNEQFF.

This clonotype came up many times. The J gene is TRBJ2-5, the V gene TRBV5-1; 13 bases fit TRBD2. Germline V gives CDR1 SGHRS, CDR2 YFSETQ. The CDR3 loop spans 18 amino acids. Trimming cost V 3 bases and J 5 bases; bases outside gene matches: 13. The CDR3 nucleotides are TGCGCCAGCAGCTCCCGGACTAGCGGGGGAACTCGTTACGAGACCCAGTACTTC. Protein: CASSSRTSGGTRYETQYF.

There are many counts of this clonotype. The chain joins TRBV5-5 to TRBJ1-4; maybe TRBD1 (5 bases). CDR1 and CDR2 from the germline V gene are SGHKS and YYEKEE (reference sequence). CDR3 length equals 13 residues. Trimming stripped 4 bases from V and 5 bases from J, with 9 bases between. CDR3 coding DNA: TGTGCCAGCAGCCGGACACAGAATGAAAAACTGTTTTTT. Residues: CASSRTQNEKLFF.

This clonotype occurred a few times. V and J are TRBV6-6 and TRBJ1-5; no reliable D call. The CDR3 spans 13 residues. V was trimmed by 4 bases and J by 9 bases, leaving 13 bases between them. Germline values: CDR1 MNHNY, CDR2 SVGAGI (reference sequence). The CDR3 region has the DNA TGTGCCAGCAGTTCCGTTGCCGGGCGGCCCCAGCATTTT. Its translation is CASSSVAGRPQHF.

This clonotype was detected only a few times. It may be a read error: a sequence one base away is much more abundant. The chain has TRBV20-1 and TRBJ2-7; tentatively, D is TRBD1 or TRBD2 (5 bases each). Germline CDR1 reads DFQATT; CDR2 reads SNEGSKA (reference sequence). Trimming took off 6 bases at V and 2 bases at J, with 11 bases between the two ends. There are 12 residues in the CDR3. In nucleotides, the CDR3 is TGCAGTGCCCGAAAGGGACCCTACGAGCAGTACTTC. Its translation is CSARKGPYEQYF.

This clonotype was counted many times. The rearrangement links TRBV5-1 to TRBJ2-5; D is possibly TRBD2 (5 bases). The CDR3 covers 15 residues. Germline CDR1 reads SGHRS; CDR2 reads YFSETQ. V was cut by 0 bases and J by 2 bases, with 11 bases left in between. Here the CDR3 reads CASSLEAGEQETQYF. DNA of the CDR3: TGCGCCAGCAGCTTGGAGGCGGGTGAGCAAGAGACCCAGTACTTC.

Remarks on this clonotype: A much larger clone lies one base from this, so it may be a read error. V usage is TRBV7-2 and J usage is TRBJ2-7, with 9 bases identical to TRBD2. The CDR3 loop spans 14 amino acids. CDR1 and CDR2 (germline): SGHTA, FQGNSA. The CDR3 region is CASSFGVAGDEKYF. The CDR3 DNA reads TGTGCCAGCAGCTTTGGGGTAGCGGGGGACGAGAAGTACTTC.

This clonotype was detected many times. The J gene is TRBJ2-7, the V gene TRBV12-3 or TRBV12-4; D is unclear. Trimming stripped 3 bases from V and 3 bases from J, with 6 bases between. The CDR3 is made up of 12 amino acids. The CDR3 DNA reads TGTGCCAGCAGTTTCCCACGCTACGAGCAGTACTTC. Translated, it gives CASSFPRYEQYF.

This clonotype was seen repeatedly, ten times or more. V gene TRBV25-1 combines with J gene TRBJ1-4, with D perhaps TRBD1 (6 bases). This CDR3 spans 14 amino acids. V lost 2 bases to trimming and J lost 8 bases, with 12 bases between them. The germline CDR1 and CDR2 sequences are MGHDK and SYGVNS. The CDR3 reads CASSETRGREKLFF. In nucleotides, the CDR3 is TGTGCCAGCAGTGAAACGAGGGGGAGGGAAAAACTGTTTTTT.